This is a list of T cell receptor beta chains from one sample in a study of blood T cell repertoires in COVID-19. Profiled with immunoSEQ multiplex PCR; TCRdb holds only in-frame clones, not every one. The sample shows 70,000 to 90,000 clones, around nine tenths of them seen only once. Sequencing was performed on peripheral blood. Receptors were obtained from a human donor in a cohort sampled during active COVID-19. Both conserved end residues are part of each CDR3. A D gene is named only where the DNA matches it firmly. Part of the rows lack a size; the others show once, few, many or a class for expanded clones.

cdr3_nt | cdr3_aa | v_call | d_call | clone_size | j_call
TGTGCCAGCAGTGAACTAGCGGGCAACACCGGGGAGCTGTTTTTT | CASSELAGNTGELFF | TRBV2 | TRBD2 | . | TRBJ2-2
TGTGCCAGCAGCCCGGACAGTATCTCTGGAAACACCATATATTTT | CASSPDSISGNTIYF | TRBV7-2 | . | . | TRBJ1-3
TGTGCCAGCAGTTCAATGACCGGGACAGGGGAAACAAGGCTAATCTTC | CASSSMTGTGETRLIF | TRBV28 | TRBD1 | . | TRBJ2-1
TGCAGCGTTGAAGATCTAGGGGGCCAGCAGTACTTC | CSVEDLGGQQYF | TRBV29-1 | TRBD1 | . | TRBJ2-7
TGTGCCAGCCCAGACCGGACAGGGGTGGGCAATGAGCAGTTCTTC | CASPDRTGVGNEQFF | TRBV6-6 | TRBD1 | . | TRBJ2-1
TGTGCCAGCAGCGTAGTCCCCGGGAAGGGCTACAATGAGCAGTTCTTC | CASSVVPGKGYNEQFF | TRBV9 | . | . | TRBJ2-1
TGTGCCAGCAGTTACCCCCCGAGAGGCGGGGTGAATTCACCCCTCCACTTT | CASSYPPRGGVNSPLHF | TRBV6-2/TRBV6-3 | . | once | TRBJ1-6
TGTGCCAGCAGTTACCCCGGGACAGGGGCCCGCGAGCAGTACTTC | CASSYPGTGAREQYF | TRBV6-2/TRBV6-3 | TRBD1 | once | TRBJ2-7
TGTGCCAGCAGTGGTAGGCAGGGAGGCACTGAAGCTTTCTTT | CASSGRQGGTEAFF | TRBV2 | . | . | TRBJ1-1
TGCGCCAGCAGCCAAGGTGGACAGGGGCCTCGGGGGAACGAGCAGTACTTC | CASSQGGQGPRGNEQYF | TRBV4-1 | TRBD1 | few | TRBJ2-7
TGTGCCAGCAGTTTATGGACAGGATCATATGGCTACACCTTC | CASSLWTGSYGYTF | TRBV27 | TRBD1 | . | TRBJ1-2
TGCGCCAGCAGCTTGGGACTAGCGGGAAACCAAGAGACCCAGTACTTC | CASSLGLAGNQETQYF | TRBV5-1 | TRBD2 | . | TRBJ2-5